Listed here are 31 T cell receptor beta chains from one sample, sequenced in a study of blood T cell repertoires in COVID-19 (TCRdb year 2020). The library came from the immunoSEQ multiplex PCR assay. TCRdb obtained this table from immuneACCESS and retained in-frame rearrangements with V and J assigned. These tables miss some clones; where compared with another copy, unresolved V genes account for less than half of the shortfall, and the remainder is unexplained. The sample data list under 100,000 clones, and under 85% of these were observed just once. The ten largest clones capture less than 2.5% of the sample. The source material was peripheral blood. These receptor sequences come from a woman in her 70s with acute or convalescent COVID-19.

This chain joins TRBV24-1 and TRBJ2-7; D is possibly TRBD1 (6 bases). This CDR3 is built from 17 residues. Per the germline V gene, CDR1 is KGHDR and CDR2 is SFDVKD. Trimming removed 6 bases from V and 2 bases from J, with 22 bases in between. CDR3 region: CATSPNPGDPGAYEQYF. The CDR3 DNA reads TGTGCCACCAGTCCCAACCCCGGGGACCCAGGGGCCTACGAGCAGTACTTC.

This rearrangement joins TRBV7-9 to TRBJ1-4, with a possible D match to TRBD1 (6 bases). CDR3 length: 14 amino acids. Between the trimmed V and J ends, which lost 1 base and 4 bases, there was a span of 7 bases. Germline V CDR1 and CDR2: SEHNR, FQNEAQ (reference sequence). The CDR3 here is CASSLGQVNEKLFF. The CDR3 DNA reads TGTGCCAGCAGCTTAGGACAGGTTAATGAAAAACTGTTTTTT.

The chain's CDR3 is CASSYPGDTQYF. Written as DNA, the CDR3 is TGTGCCAGCAGTTACCCGGGGGATACGCAGTATTTT. The chain is built from TRBV6-5 and TRBJ2-3; possibly TRBD2 for D (5 bases). Germline CDR1 reads MNHEY; CDR2 reads SVGAGI. CDR3 size: 12 residues. V was shortened by 2 bases and J by 6 bases, with 6 bases between the two germline ends.

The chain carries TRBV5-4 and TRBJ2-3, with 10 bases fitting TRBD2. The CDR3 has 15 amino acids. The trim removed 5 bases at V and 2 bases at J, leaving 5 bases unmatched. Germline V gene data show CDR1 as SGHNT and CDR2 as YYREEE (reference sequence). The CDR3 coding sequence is TGTGCCAGCAGATTAGCGGGGGGATCCACAGATACGCAGTATTTT. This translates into CASRLAGGSTDTQYF.

CDR3 residues: CASSYTRDRGETQYF. Here the CDR3 DNA reads TGTGCCAGCAGCTACACTAGGGATAGGGGGGAGACCCAGTACTTC. The J gene is TRBJ2-5, the V gene TRBV7-2; perhaps TRBD1 as D (6 bases). Per germline, CDR1 SGHTA and CDR2 FQGNSA. This CDR3 comprises 15 residues. The V and J ends lost 4 bases and 5 bases respectively, with 17 bases between them.

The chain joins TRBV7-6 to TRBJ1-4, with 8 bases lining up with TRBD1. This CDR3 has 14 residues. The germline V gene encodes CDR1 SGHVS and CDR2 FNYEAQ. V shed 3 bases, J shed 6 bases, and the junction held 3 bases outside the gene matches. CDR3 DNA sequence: TGTGCCAGCAGCTTCCAGACAGGGGATGAAAAACTGTTTTTT. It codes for CASSFQTGDEKLFF.

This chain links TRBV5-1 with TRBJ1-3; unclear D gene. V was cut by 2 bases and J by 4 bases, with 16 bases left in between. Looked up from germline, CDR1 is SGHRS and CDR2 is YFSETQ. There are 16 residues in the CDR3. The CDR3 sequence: CASSLAGNSYGNTIYF. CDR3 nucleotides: TGCGCCAGCAGCTTAGCGGGCAACAGTTACGGAAACACCATATATTTT.

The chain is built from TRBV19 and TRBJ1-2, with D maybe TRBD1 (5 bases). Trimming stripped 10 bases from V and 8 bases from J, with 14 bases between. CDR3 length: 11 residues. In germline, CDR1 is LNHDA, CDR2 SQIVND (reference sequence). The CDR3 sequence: CATQGGLGYTF. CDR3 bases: TGTGCCACTCAGGGCGGTCTGGGCTACACCTTC.

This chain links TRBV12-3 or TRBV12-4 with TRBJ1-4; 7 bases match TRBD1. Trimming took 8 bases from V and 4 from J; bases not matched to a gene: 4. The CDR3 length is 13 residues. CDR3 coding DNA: TGTGCCAGCGCCGGGACAGTTAATGAAAAACTGTTTTTT. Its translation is CASAGTVNEKLFF.

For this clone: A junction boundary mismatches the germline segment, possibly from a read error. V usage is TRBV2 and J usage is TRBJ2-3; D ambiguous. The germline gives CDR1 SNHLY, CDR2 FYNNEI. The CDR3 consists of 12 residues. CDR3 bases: TGTGCCGGCAGCGTAGCCCCGAATACGCAGTATTTT. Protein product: CAGSVAPNTQYF.

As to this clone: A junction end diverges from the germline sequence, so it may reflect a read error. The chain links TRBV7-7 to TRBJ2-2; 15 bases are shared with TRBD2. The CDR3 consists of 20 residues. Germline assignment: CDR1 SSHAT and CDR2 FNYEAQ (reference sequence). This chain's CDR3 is CASTFLPGLAGGANTGELFF. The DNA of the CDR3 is TGTGCTAGCACCTTCCTCCCGGGACTAGCGGGGGGTGCGAACACCGGGGAGCTGTTTTTT.

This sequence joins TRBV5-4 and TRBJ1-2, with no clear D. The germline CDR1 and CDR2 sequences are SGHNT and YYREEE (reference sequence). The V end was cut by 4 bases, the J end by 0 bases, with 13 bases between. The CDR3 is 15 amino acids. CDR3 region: CASSPGGVTNYGYTF. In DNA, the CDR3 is TGTGCCAGCAGCCCTGGCGGAGTGACTAACTATGGCTACACCTTC.

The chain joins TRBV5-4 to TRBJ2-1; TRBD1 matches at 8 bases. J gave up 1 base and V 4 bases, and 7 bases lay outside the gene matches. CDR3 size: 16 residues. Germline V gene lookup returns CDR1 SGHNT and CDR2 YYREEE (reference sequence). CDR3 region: CASSQGGTGSYNEQFF. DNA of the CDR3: TGTGCCAGCAGCCAAGGCGGGACAGGTTCCTACAATGAGCAGTTCTTC.

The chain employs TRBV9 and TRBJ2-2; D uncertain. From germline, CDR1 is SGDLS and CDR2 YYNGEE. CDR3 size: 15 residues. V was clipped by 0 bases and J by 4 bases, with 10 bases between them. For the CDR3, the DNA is TGTGCCAGCAGCGTAGAAGGCCGGGTCACCGGGGAGCTGTTTTTT. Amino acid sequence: CASSVEGRVTGELFF.

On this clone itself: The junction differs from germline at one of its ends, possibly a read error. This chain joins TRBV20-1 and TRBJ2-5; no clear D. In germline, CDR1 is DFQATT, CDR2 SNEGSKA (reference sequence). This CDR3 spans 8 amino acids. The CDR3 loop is CSDRLLNF. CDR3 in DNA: TGCAGTGATCGACTGCTGAACTTC.

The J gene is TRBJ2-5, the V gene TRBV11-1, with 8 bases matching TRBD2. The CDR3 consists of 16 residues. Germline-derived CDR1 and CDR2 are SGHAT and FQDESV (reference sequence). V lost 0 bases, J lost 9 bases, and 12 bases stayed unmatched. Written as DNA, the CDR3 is TGTGCCAGCAGCTTAGCGCCCAGCGGGGGCCCCATGGCCCAGTACTTC. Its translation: CASSLAPSGGPMAQYF.

CDR3 nucleotide sequence: TGTGCCATCAGTGACAGGGATGTTACTGAAGCTTTCTTT. The encoded protein is CAISDRDVTEAFF. The chain recombines TRBV10-3 with TRBJ1-1; possible D gene TRBD1, 5 bases. CDR1 and CDR2 (germline): ENHRY, SYGVKD. The CDR3 is made up of 13 amino acids. V was shortened by 3 bases and J by 5 bases, with 10 bases between the two germline ends.

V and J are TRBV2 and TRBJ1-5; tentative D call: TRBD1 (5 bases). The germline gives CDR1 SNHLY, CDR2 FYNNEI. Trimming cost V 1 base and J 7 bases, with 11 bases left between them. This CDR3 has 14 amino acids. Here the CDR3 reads CASSEGHGGQPQHF. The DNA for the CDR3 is TGTGCCAGCAGTGAAGGACACGGGGGACAGCCCCAGCATTTT.

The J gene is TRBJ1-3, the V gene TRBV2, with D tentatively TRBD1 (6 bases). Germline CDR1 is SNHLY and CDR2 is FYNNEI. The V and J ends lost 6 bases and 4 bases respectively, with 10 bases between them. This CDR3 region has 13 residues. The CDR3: CASRPGQGNTIYF. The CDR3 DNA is TGTGCCAGCAGGCCTGGACAGGGAAACACCATATATTTT.

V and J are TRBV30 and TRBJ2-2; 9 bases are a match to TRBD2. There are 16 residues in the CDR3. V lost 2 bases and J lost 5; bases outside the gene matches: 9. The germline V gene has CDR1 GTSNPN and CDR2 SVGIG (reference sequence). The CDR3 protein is CAWSPLAGVRTGELFF. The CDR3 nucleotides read TGTGCCTGGAGTCCCTTAGCGGGGGTGAGGACCGGGGAGCTGTTTTTT. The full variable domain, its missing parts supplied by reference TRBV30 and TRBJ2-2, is SQTIHQWPATLVQPVGSPLSLECTVEGTSNPNLYWYRQAAGRGLQLLFYSVGIGQISSEVPQNLSASRPQDRQFILSSKKLLLSDSGFYLCAWSPLAGVRTGELFFGEGSRLTVL.

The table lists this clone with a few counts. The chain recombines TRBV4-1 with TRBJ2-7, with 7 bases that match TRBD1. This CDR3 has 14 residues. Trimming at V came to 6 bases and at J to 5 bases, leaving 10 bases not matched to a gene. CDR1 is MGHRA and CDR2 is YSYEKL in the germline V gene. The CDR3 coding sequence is TGCGCCAGCAGTCATAACAGGGGAAGCAACGAGCAGTACTTC. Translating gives CASSHNRGSNEQYF.

CDR3: CASSLLTGTYEQYF. In DNA form, the CDR3 reads TGCGCCAGCAGCTTATTGACAGGGACCTACGAGCAGTACTTC. The V call is TRBV5-1, the J call TRBJ2-7, with 7 bases fitting TRBD1. Germline values: CDR1 SGHRS, CDR2 YFSETQ. J lost 2 bases, V lost 2 bases, and 4 bases had no gene match. This CDR3 contains 14 residues.

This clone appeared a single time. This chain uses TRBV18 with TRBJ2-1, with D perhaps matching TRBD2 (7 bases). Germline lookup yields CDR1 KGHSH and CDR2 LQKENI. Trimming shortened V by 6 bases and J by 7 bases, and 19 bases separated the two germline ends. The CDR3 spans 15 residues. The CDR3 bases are TGTGCCAGCTCCCCTGCCGCGGGGGCTATTAATGAGCAGTTCTTC. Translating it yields CASSPAAGAINEQFF.

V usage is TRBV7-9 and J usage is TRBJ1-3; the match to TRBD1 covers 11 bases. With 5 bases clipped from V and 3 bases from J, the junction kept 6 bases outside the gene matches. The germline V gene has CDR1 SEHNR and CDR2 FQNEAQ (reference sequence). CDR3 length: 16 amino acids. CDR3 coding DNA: TGTGCCAGCAGCCACTCGGACAGGGGGCTTGGAAACACCATATATTTT. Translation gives CASSHSDRGLGNTIYF.

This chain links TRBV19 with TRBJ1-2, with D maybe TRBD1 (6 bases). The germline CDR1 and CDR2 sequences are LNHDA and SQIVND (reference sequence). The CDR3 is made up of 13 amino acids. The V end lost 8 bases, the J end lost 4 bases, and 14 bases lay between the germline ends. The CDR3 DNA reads TGTGCCAGTTGGCAGGGGCTTACCTATGGCTACACCTTC. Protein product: CASWQGLTYGYTF.

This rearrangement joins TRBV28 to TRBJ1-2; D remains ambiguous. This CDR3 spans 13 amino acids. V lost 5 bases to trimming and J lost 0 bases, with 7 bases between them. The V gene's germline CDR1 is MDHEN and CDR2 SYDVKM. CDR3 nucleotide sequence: TGTGCCAGCAGTCTCCCTGCTAACTATGGCTACACCTTC. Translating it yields CASSLPANYGYTF.

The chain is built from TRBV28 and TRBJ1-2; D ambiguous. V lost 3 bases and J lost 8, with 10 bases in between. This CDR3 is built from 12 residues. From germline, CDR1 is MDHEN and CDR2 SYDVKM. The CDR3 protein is CASSFGREGYTF. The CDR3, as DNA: TGTGCCAGCAGTTTTGGTCGAGAGGGCTACACCTTC.

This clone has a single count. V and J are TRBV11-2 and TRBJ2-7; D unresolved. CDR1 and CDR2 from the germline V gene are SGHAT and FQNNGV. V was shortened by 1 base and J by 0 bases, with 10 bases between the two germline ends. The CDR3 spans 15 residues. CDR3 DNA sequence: TGTGCCAGCAGCTTAGGTATTACCAGCTCCTACGAGCAGTACTTC. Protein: CASSLGITSSYEQYF.

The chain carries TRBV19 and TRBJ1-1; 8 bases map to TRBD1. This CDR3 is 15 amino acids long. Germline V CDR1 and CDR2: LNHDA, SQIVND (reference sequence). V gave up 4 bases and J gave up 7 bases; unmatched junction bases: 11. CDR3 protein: CASSTFEDRVVEAFF. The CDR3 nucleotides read TGTGCCAGTAGTACCTTCGAGGACAGGGTGGTTGAAGCTTTCTTT.

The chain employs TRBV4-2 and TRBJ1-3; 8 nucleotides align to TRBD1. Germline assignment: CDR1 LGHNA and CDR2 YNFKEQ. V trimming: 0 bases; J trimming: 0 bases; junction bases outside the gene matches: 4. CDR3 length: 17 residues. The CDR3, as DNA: TGTGCCAGCAGCCAAGACGGGACAGGAAGCTCTGGAAACACCATATATTTT. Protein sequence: CASSQDGTGSSGNTIYF.

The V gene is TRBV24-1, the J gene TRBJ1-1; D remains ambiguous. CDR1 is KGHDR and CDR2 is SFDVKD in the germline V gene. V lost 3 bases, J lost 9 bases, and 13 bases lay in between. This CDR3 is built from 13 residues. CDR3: CATSDSSASKAFF. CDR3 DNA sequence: TGTGCCACCAGTGATAGCAGCGCTTCCAAAGCTTTCTTT.